This entry features one T cell receptor beta chain sequence. Original methodology: Scientists estimated how many nucleated cells there were by amplifying reference gene primers. The protocol was immunoSEQ multiplex PCR, while the TCRdb copy is restricted to in-frame clones and leaves out a portion. Clone size and V and J calls were adopted from that table, with D and trimming inferred from the DNA. The sample yields 150,000 to 200,000 clones, roughly four fifths seen once. This CDR3 spans 16 amino acids. Germline CDR1 reads WNHNN; CDR2 reads SYGVQD (reference sequence). V was cut by 0 bases and J by 9 bases, with 20 bases left in between. The data are from a study of blood T cell repertoires in COVID-19. At the level of the study: Whether acute or convalescent, the COVID-19 samples came from the United States, Italy and Spain. T cells, B-cell-depleted T cells, or PBMCs supplied cDNA or gDNA.

The source is a woman between 65 and 79 years old with COVID-19, enrolled during active disease. The sequencing input was peripheral blood. The chain combines TRBV10-1 with TRBJ1-1, with TRBD1 as a possible D gene (5 bases). The chain's CDR3 is CASSESTVEDGGKAFF. CDR3 nucleotide sequence: TGCGCCAGCAGTGAGTCGACAGTGGAGGACGGGGGTAAAGCTTTCTTT.